A single sample is the source of the 15 T cell receptor beta chains below, sequenced in a study of blood T cell repertoires in COVID-19. Method: immunoSEQ multiplex PCR; TCRdb's copy keeps in-frame clones and lacks some. The profile covers a few hundred thousand clones, with around nine tenths appearing a single time and roughly 3% taken by the ten largest. The sequencing sample was made of peripheral blood. Source of these receptors: a man aged 18 to 35 with active or convalescent COVID-19.

Here the CDR3 DNA reads TGTGCCAGCAGCAAAAATGAGCGGGGGTCGAACACCGGGGAGCTGTTTTTT. Residues: CASSKNERGSNTGELFF. This rearrangement joins TRBV21-1 to TRBJ2-2; the D call TRBD2 from the table was never checked on the DNA. TRBV21-1 is tagged as a pseudogene. The CDR3 spans 17 residues.

The V gene is TRBV19, the J gene TRBJ2-7; perhaps TRBD1 as D (6 bases). V gave up 4 bases and J gave up 0 bases, with 13 bases separating them. The CDR3 is 15 amino acids. The germline V gene has CDR1 LNHDA and CDR2 SQIVND (reference sequence). The CDR3 sequence: CASSRQDLDSYEQYF. CDR3 in DNA: TGTGCCAGTAGTAGACAGGACCTTGACTCCTACGAGCAGTACTTC.

This clone was counted a few times. The rearrangement joins TRBV5-1 to TRBJ1-2; D gene uncertain. The V gene lost 0 bases and the J gene lost 7 bases, with 16 bases spanning the gap. The length of the CDR3 is 15 residues. In germline, CDR1 is SGHRS, CDR2 YFSETQ. CDR3 coding DNA: TGCGCCAGCAGCTTGGATCAGGTGAAGTCCGGTGGCTACACCTTC. As protein: CASSLDQVKSGGYTF. Full variable domain (rest looked up from reference TRBV5-1 and TRBJ1-2): KAGVTQTPRYLIKTRGQQVTLSCSPISGHRSVSWYQQTPGQGLQFLFEYFSETQRNKGNFPGRFSGRQFSNSRSEMNVSTLELGDSALYLCASSLDQVKSGGYTFGSGTRLTVV.

The rearrangement uses TRBV3-1 (or the pseudogene TRBV3-2) and TRBJ1-2; 9 bases are a match to TRBD1. Germline assignment: CDR1 LGHDT and CDR2 YNNKEL (reference sequence). With 2 bases clipped from V and 7 bases from J, the junction kept 11 bases outside the gene matches. The CDR3 consists of 16 residues. The CDR3 DNA reads TGTGCCAGCAGCCAACTTTCCGGGACAGGGATAGGTGGCTACACCTTC. It specifies CASSQLSGTGIGGYTF.

The chain is built from TRBV5-4 and TRBJ2-5, with 7 bases aligning to TRBD2. Trimming cost V 4 bases and J 3 bases; bases outside gene matches: 6. The germline gives CDR1 SGHNT, CDR2 YYREEE (reference sequence). This CDR3 spans 14 amino acids. The CDR3 region is CASSASGGKETQYF. The CDR3 coding sequence is TGTGCCAGCAGCGCTAGCGGCGGGAAAGAGACCCAGTACTTC.

The chain carries TRBV2 and TRBJ1-2; D is unclear. The germline V gene encodes CDR1 SNHLY and CDR2 FYNNEI. The CDR3 runs 14 residues. Trimming took off 4 bases at V and 3 bases at J, with 12 bases between the two ends. The CDR3 here is CASSADSRDYGYTF. In DNA, the CDR3 is TGTGCCAGCAGTGCGGACTCACGGGACTATGGCTACACCTTC. The entire variable domain, with the rest obtained from reference TRBV2 and TRBJ1-2, is as follows: EPEVTQTPSHQVTQMGQEVILRCVPISNHLYFYWYRQILGQKVEFLVSFYNNEISEKSEIFDDQFSVERPDGSNFTLKIRSTKLEDSAMYFCASSADSRDYGYTFGSGTRLTVV.

The sample holds one count of this clone. The chain uses TRBV5-1 and TRBJ2-3; no clear D. This CDR3 has 15 amino acids. V lost 0 bases, J lost 0 bases, and 8 bases lay in between. Germline V gene data show CDR1 as SGHRS and CDR2 as YFSETQ. CDR3 sequence: CASSLERASTDTQYF. CDR3 coding DNA: TGCGCCAGCAGCTTGGAGCGCGCTAGCACAGATACGCAGTATTTT.

The rearrangement links TRBV5-5 to TRBJ2-7; TRBD1 agrees at 8 bases. Germline CDR1 and CDR2: SGHKS and YYEKEE (reference sequence). This CDR3 comprises 15 residues. V gave up 2 bases and J gave up 2 bases; unmatched junction bases: 6. The CDR3 DNA is TGTGCCAGCAGCTTCCAGGACAGGGTAGCCTACGAGCAGTACTTC. Translation: CASSFQDRVAYEQYF.

The chain carries TRBV5-4 and TRBJ2-1; 11 bases are a match to TRBD2. The V gene's germline CDR1 is SGHNT and CDR2 YYREEE (reference sequence). The V segment lost 2 bases and the J segment 5 bases; nucleotides outside the gene matches: 9. CDR3 size: 17 residues. The DNA of the CDR3 is TGTGCCAGCAGCTTCCTACCGGGACTAGCGGAGAACAATGAGCAGTTCTTC. It yields the protein CASSFLPGLAENNEQFF.

This rearrangement joins TRBV4-3 to TRBJ2-2; no firm D call. CDR3 length equals 14 residues. V gave up 0 bases and J gave up 7 bases, with 9 bases separating them. Germline CDR1 LGHNA, CDR2 YSLEER. The CDR3 DNA is TGCGCCAGCAGCCAAGATGACACAATCGGGGAGCTGTTTTTT. This gives the protein CASSQDDTIGELFF.

J is TRBJ2-1 and V is TRBV7-2, with TRBD2 identical over 12 bases. CDR1 and CDR2 from the germline V gene are SGHTA and FQGNSA. Trimming took 7 bases from V and 5 from J; bases not matched to a gene: 6. This CDR3 has 15 residues. CDR3 in DNA: TGTGCCAGCATGACACTAGCGGGGGGCCACAATGAGCAGTTCTTC. This codes for CASMTLAGGHNEQFF.

This clone was picked up a small number of times. This chain links TRBV7-9 with TRBJ2-1, with 14 bases fitting TRBD2. Germline V CDR1 and CDR2: SEHNR, FQNEAQ (reference sequence). With 7 bases clipped from V and 10 bases from J, the junction kept 6 bases outside the gene matches. This CDR3 has 14 residues. The CDR3 sequence is CASTKGLAGVEQFF. CDR3 sequence (DNA): TGTGCCAGCACCAAGGGACTAGCGGGAGTCGAGCAGTTCTTC. The complete variable domain, with remaining parts taken from reference TRBV7-9 and TRBJ2-1, reads DTGVSQNPRHKITKRGQNVTFRCDPISEHNRLYWYRQTLGQGPEFLTYFQNEAQLEKSRLLSDRFSAERPKGSFSTLEIQRTEQGDSAMYLCASTKGLAGVEQFFGPGTRLTVL.

The J gene is TRBJ1-4, the V gene TRBV5-1; the match to TRBD1 covers 10 bases. Germline CDR1 and CDR2: SGHRS and YFSETQ. The CDR3 consists of 15 residues. V was clipped by 0 bases and J by 8 bases; unmatched bases: 4. The CDR3 is CASSLETGGKEKLFF. The CDR3, as DNA: TGCGCCAGCAGCTTGGAGACAGGGGGCAAAGAAAAACTGTTTTTT.

V and J are TRBV7-8 and TRBJ1-5, with TRBD1 as a possible D gene (6 bases). The germline V and J ends were trimmed by 5 bases and 4 bases, with 15 bases remaining between them. The CDR3 length is 15 residues. CDR1 is SGHVS and CDR2 is FQNEAQ in the germline V gene. CDR3 amino acids: CASSPEAGANQPQHF. The CDR3, as DNA: TGTGCCAGCAGCCCGGAGGCGGGGGCGAATCAGCCCCAGCATTTT.

J is TRBJ2-2 and V is TRBV4-1, with D possibly matching TRBD2 (5 bases). Germline CDR1 MGHRA, CDR2 YSYEKL. This CDR3 contains 18 residues. V dropped 4 bases and J dropped 5 bases, with 23 bases sitting between them. DNA for the CDR3: TGCGCCAGCAGCCCCTCGGTATCTAGCTTGGGGAAGACCGGGGAGCTGTTTTTT. Amino acid sequence: CASSPSVSSLGKTGELFF.